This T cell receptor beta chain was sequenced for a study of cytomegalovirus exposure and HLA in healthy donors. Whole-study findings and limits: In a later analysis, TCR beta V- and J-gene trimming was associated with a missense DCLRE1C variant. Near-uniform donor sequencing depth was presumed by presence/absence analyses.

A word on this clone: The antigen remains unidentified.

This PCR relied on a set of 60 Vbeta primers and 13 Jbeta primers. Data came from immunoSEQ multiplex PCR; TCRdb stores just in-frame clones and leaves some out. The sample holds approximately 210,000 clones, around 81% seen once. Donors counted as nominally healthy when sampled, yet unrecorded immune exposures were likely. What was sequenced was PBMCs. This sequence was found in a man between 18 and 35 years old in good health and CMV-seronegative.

The CDR3 region is CASSYGAGEGIHEQYF. CDR3 coding DNA: TGTGCCAGCAGTTACGGAGCGGGAGAGGGGATACACGAGCAGTACTTC. The chain joins TRBV6-5 to TRBJ2-7; 8 bases agree with TRBD2. The CDR3 has 16 amino acids. The germline V gene has CDR1 MNHEY and CDR2 SVGAGI. J gave up 5 bases and V 2 bases, and 11 bases lay outside the gene matches.